This T cell receptor beta chain emerged from a study of identical twins. Broader study findings: Some out-of-frame alpha sequences were shared by twins, and these showed excess low generation probability. The same donors were not followed; conclusions instead depended on cross-sectional statistical analysis. Fewer insertions marked abundant cord blood beta clonotypes; young adult naive trended weakly, memory not at all. It was out-of-frame TCR alpha sharing in monozygotic twins that models underestimated.

TCRdb redid the calling of the 5' RACE reads with MiXCR, one entry per CDR3 protein. The sample has a few hundred thousand distinct CDR3 sequences, roughly a tenth seen once. This CDR3 comprises 15 residues. The V gene's germline CDR1 is MGHDK and CDR2 SYGVNS. V was pared by 2 bases and J by 5 bases, with 6 bases of the junction left unmatched. Remarks on this clonotype: Its antigen is as yet unknown.

The chain employs TRBV25-1 and TRBJ2-3; TRBD1 matches 8 bases. The sequenced sample consisted of memory T cells sorted from blood. The sequence derives from a man in his fifties in good health. The CDR3 region has the DNA TGTGCCAGCAGTGAAGTCTCAGGGGGCGTAGATACGCAGTATTTT. Protein product: CASSEVSGGVDTQYF.